The sample holds many counts of the clone carrying this TCR beta chain. Its target is not known. This specimen belongs to a study of CD8 T cells in ankylosing spondylitis. Looked up from germline, CDR1 is KGHDR and CDR2 is SFDVKD. The V and J ends lost 2 bases and 6 bases, in that order; junction bases with no gene match: 5. This CDR3 comprises 15 residues. Whole-study findings and limits: In ankylosing spondylitis blood, a motif of roughly eight highly homologous TCR beta variants appeared characteristic. In ankylosing spondylitis patients, matched synovial fluid reportedly showed significant enrichment of disease-linked clones. Clones linked to the disease showed a CD8+ phenotype. They occurred at relatively low frequencies in peripheral blood.

It was by quantitative 5'-RACE with molecular barcodes that TCR beta libraries were made. Using its own MiXCR run on the 5' RACE reads, TCRdb lists one record per CDR3 protein. The sample consists of some 130,000 distinct CDR3 sequences, roughly an eighth of them appearing once. This TCR was recovered from a female donor with ankylosing spondylitis or in good health (not recorded which). The chain couples TRBV24-1 to TRBJ2-1, with 8 bases lining up with TRBD2. Sequenced input: blood, either unsorted or a sorted T cell fraction (not recorded which). The CDR3 coding sequence is TGTGCCACCAGTGATTCTTCCGGGGGGGGCAATGAGCAGTTCTTC. Protein sequence: CATSDSSGGGNEQFF.